The entry below describes one TCR beta chain. Its antigen is still unknown. V lost 0 bases and J lost 4, with 13 bases in between. Germline loops: CDR1 SGHNT, CDR2 YYREEE (reference sequence). The CDR3 contains 15 residues. The repertoire was sequenced with immunoSEQ multiplex PCR; TCRdb's copy has only in-frame clones and lacks some. Among around 87,000 clones listed, about nine tenths were seen once. This entry belongs to a study of T cell responses to AZD1222 COVID-19 vaccine. Study findings and constraints: CD4 TCRs associated with vaccination spanned spike, dominating at 160-218 and 743-854. Seropositivity was recorded at baseline in only a handful of AZD1222 recipients. The repertoires were collected only after the peak T cell response. Recipients of two AZD1222 doses showed rising Spike-specific TCR breadth and depth.

This TCR was sampled from an adult in good health. The rearrangement joins TRBV5-4 to TRBJ2-5; the D gene is possibly TRBD1 (5 bases). Specimen: peripheral blood, collected on day 0 of AZD1222 vaccination. The chain's CDR3 is CASSLGGAAGETQYF. CDR3 DNA sequence: TGTGCCAGCAGCTTGGGGGGCGCGGCTGGAGAGACCCAGTACTTC. Based on the CDR3 plus reference TRBV5-4 and TRBJ2-5, the full variable domain is ETGVTQSPTHLIKTRGQQVTLRCSSQSGHNTVSWYQQALGQGPQFIFQYYREEENGRGNFPPRFSGLQFPNYSSELNVNALELDDSALYLCASSLGGAAGETQYFGPGTRLLVL.